The present T cell receptor (beta chain) was sequenced within a study of CD8+CD57+ T cells in acquired aplastic anemia. In the study overall: 3.2 ug was the average amount of DNA from sorted CD4+ and CD8+ cells. Healthy donor CD4+ cell samples had a mean of about 10 million reads.

Genomic DNA was employed as the template in profiling TCR beta VDJ and CDR3. TCRdb ran MiXCR on the reads and lists one entry per CDR3 protein. The table has about 190,000 distinct CDR3 sequences, roughly half seen once. Study-wide points: Patients were compared with controls for CD8+ Simpson's diversity, and no significant difference emerged. Roughly 31 was the count of CD8+ CDR3 sequences that patients shared with controls.

This CDR3 has 15 amino acids. V shed 3 bases and J 7 bases; nucleotides not matched to a gene: 8. From germline, CDR1 is ENHRY and CDR2 SYGVKD. As for this clonotype: Its matching antigen is unknown.

Material: sorted CD4+, CD8+, or CD8+CD57+ T cells (not recorded which) from PBMCs. This clonotype was sampled from a human donor in good health, serving as a control. The chain has TRBV10-3 and TRBJ2-7; 11 nucleotides agree with TRBD1. The CDR3 region has the DNA TGTGCCATCAGTGAACTTCCCGGGACAGGGGGAGAGCAGTACTTC. This translates into CAISELPGTGGEQYF.